One sample yielded the 26 T cell receptor beta chains listed below, sequenced in a study of tumor-infiltrating lymphocytes in primary liver carcinoma. RNA was extracted from whole blood without cell sorting, alongside germline DNA. A primer matching the constant region was used to make TCR beta cDNA from 500 ng of total RNA. Each TCR beta library was derived from three nested multiplex PCR rounds that employed slightly modified ARM-PCR. The first two PCR rounds used TRBV1-TRBV30 primers with a Cbeta primer, approximately 9 cycles each. TCRdb fed the multiplex PCR reads into MiXCR, producing one record per CDR3 protein. The profile shows roughly 330,000 distinct CDR3 sequences, about 61% of them singletons. The material sequenced was peripheral blood. The receptors derive from a man aged 40-55 years with primary liver carcinoma and hepatitis B virus infection.

A note on this clonotype: One end of the junction varies from germline; a read error may be responsible. The genes are TRBV11-2 and TRBJ2-7; TRBD2 matches at 7 bases. CDR3 length: 15 amino acids. The germline CDR1 and CDR2 sequences are SGHAT and FQNNGV. CDR3 sequence: CASTLGLEGASEQYF. CDR3 DNA: TGTGCCAGCACCTTAGGACTAGAGGGAGCGAGCGAGCAGTACTTC.

About this clonotype itself: A much larger clone lies a single base off, so this may be a read error. V usage is TRBV6-6 and J usage is TRBJ1-1; perhaps TRBD1 as D (6 bases). The germline V gene encodes CDR1 MNHNY and CDR2 SVGAGI (reference sequence). Trimming took 6 bases from V and 5 from J, leaving 13 bases between them. The CDR3 is 13 amino acids. The CDR3 loop is CASSTGWTTEAFF. DNA for the CDR3: TGTGCCAGCAGCACAGGGTGGACTACTGAAGCTTTCTTT.

This clonotype was counted ten times or more. The chain joins TRBV11-3 to TRBJ2-3, with D maybe TRBD1 (5 bases). V lost 3 bases, J lost 2 bases, and 12 bases lay in between. The germline V gene encodes CDR1 SGHNT and CDR2 YENEEA. This CDR3 contains 15 residues. This CDR3 reads CASSLQGGPTDTQYF. The CDR3, as DNA: TGTGCCAGCAGCTTGCAGGGTGGCCCCACAGATACGCAGTATTTT.

This clonotype showed up many times. J is TRBJ2-7 and V is TRBV6-6; 9 bases align to TRBD2. The CDR3 has 17 residues. CDR1 is MNHNY and CDR2 is SVGAGI in the germline V gene (reference sequence). J lost 7 bases, V lost 2 bases, and 15 bases had no gene match. DNA of the CDR3: TGTGCCAGCAGTTACCCGAAGGGTAGCGGGAGCTCCTGGGAGCAGTACTTC. It encodes CASSYPKGSGSSWEQYF.

V gene TRBV4-1 combines with J gene TRBJ2-7; D is unresolved. The CDR3 is 14 residues long. Looked up from germline, CDR1 is MGHRA and CDR2 is YSYEKL. V dropped 2 bases and J dropped 3 bases, with 11 bases sitting between them. The CDR3 DNA reads as TGCGCCAGCAGCCAATACCGGCAGATCTACGAGCAGTACTTC. Translation gives CASSQYRQIYEQYF.

Points on this clonotype: The conserved phenylalanine or tryptophan normally closing the CDR3 is absent here, so this likely arose from a read error. The gene calls are TRBV10-3 and TRBJ2-7, with TRBD2 identical over 7 bases. The length of the CDR3 is 14 residues. The ends lost 7 bases at V and 1 base at J; junction bases unmatched: 7. Germline loops: CDR1 ENHRY, CDR2 SYGVKD. Written as DNA, the CDR3 is TGTGCCATCAACCATAGCGGGCTATCCTACGAGCAGTACCTC. Protein sequence: CAINHSGLSYEQYL.

This clonotype has a count of ten or more. For the CDR3, the DNA is TGTGCCAGCAGCCAGTCCGGGACAGATAATGAGCAGTTCTTC. Its translation is CASSQSGTDNEQFF. The chain couples TRBV4-2 to TRBJ2-1, with TRBD1 matching over 7 bases. Losses at the gene ends were 3 bases for V and 7 bases for J; bases not matched to a gene: 6. The CDR3 covers 14 residues. From germline, CDR1 is LGHNA and CDR2 YNFKEQ.

As concerns this clonotype: In this CDR3 the conserved last residue, phenylalanine or tryptophan, is missing, so a read error is likely. CDR3 protein: CAWRVRGQQPQHL. In DNA form, the CDR3 reads TGTGCCTGGCGTGTACGGGGACAGCAGCCCCAGCATCTT. The chain combines TRBV30 with TRBJ1-5, with 7 bases identical to TRBD1. CDR3 length: 13 residues. Germline V gene lookup returns CDR1 GTSNPN and CDR2 SVGIG (reference sequence).

This clonotype came up many times. The V and J genes are TRBV29-1 and TRBJ2-1; D is tentatively TRBD1 or TRBD2 (5 bases each). V dropped 7 bases and J dropped 9 bases, with 16 bases sitting between them. This CDR3 spans 12 amino acids. Germline V gene sequence: CDR1 SQVTM, CDR2 ANQGSEA. The CDR3 sequence is CSANSGGGEQFF. The CDR3 DNA is TGCAGCGCGAACTCGGGTGGGGGTGAGCAGTTCTTC.

This clonotype was picked up many times. The chain combines TRBV6-2 or TRBV6-3 with TRBJ1-5, with unresolved D. V lost 0 bases and J lost 2, with 5 bases in between. The germline V gene encodes CDR1 MNHEY and CDR2 SVGEGT. CDR3 size: 14 residues. DNA for the CDR3: TGTGCCAGCAGTTACTCCCAGGGCAATCAGCCCCAGCATTTT. Translating gives CASSYSQGNQPQHF.

The chain uses TRBV12-3 or TRBV12-4 and TRBJ2-7; D might be TRBD1 or TRBD2, each matching 6 bases. CDR3 size: 13 residues. Trimming stripped 2 bases from V and 10 bases from J, with 15 bases between. The CDR3 DNA reads as TGTGCCAGCAGTTTAACCGACGGGGGCGAACAGTACTTC. It translates to CASSLTDGGEQYF.

For this clonotype: Given a much more abundant clone one base away, this may be a read error. The V gene is TRBV6-5, the J gene TRBJ1-1, with D hard to call. Germline V lookup: CDR1 MNHEY, CDR2 SVGAGI. The CDR3 loop spans 11 amino acids. The chain's CDR3 is CASRGNTEASF. In DNA form, the CDR3 reads TGTGCCAGCAGGGGGAACACTGAAGCTTCCTTT.

For this clonotype: Sequence at one end of the junction differs from germline and may be a read error. The rearrangement uses TRBV10-3 and TRBJ2-1; D is undetermined. The CDR3 has 14 residues. The V gene's germline CDR1 is ENHRY and CDR2 SYGVKD. The DNA of the CDR3 is TGTGCCATCAGTGAGTCAGCAGCCAACAATGAGCAGTCCTTC. Translation: CAISESAANNEQSF.

This clonotype showed up many times. The genes are TRBV12-3 or TRBV12-4 and TRBJ2-1; TRBD2 matches at 12 bases. CDR3 size: 13 residues. The V and J ends lost 5 bases and 9 bases, in that order; junction bases with no gene match: 2. Written as DNA, the CDR3 is TGTGCCAGCAGTCCTAGCGGGAGGGGTGAGCAGTTCTTC. It codes for CASSPSGRGEQFF.

This clonotype was recorded many times. This chain uses TRBV10-3 with TRBJ1-2, with D possibly TRBD1 on 6 matching bases. CDR3 length equals 15 residues. Germline CDR1 ENHRY, CDR2 SYGVKD. The ends were cut back, 3 bases at V and 2 bases at J, with 13 bases in the middle. The CDR3 here is CAISDLGQGNYGYTF. In nucleotides, the CDR3 is TGTGCCATCAGTGACCTTGGGCAGGGGAACTATGGCTACACCTTC.

This clonotype has a count of ten or more. The chain employs TRBV11-3 and TRBJ2-3, with D perhaps being TRBD1 or TRBD2 (5 bases each). There are 12 residues in the CDR3. Germline CDR1 is SGHNT and CDR2 is YENEEA. V gave up 5 bases and J gave up 11 bases, with 14 bases separating them. The CDR3 bases are TGTGCCAGCAGCCGGGACGTAGGAGGGCAGTATTTT. Protein: CASSRDVGGQYF.

This clonotype was detected only a few times. The rearrangement joins TRBV4-1 to TRBJ2-3, with TRBD1 identical over 10 bases. The germline V gene has CDR1 MGHRA and CDR2 YSYEKL. The CDR3 runs to 16 residues. V shed 4 bases and J 6 bases; nucleotides not matched to a gene: 10. This chain's CDR3 is CASSLARDRGADTQYF. As DNA, the CDR3 is TGCGCCAGCAGCCTGGCCCGGGACAGGGGCGCCGATACGCAGTATTTT.

Turning to this clonotype: The junction departs from germline at one end; a sequencing error may be responsible. This chain joins TRBV11-2 and TRBJ1-4; D call uncertain. The germline CDR1 and CDR2 sequences are SGHAT and FQNNGV. The CDR3 sequence is 15 residues long. CDR3 in DNA: TGTGCCAGCAGCTTTCCGTCTGCAACTAATGAAAAACTGCTTTTT. Protein: CASSFPSATNEKLLF.

This clonotype has more than one count but fewer than ten. V is TRBV28 and J is TRBJ1-2, with a weak D call TRBD1 (6 bases). Trimming left V 5 bases short and J 3 bases short, with 13 bases between. Germline CDR1 and CDR2: MDHEN and SYDVKM. The CDR3 loop spans 14 amino acids. The CDR3 region is CASSPDGQHYGYTF. Written as DNA, the CDR3 is TGTGCCAGCAGTCCAGATGGACAGCACTATGGCTACACCTTC.

This clonotype was seen only once. A much larger clone is a single base away; this may be a read error. The V call is TRBV10-3, the J call TRBJ2-2; either TRBD1 or TRBD2 may fit D (5 bases each). The V and J ends lost 8 bases and 2 bases respectively, with 15 bases between them. CDR1 and CDR2 from the germline V gene are ENHRY and SYGVKD. The CDR3 runs to 15 residues. The CDR3 DNA follows: TGTGCCATCTCGGGATCAGGGCGAAACACCGGGGAGCTGTTTTTT. It yields the protein CAISGSGRNTGELFF.

On this clonotype: Since a much larger clone is just one base distant, this may be a read error. This is likely a read error, given that the CDR3 carries no conserved phenylalanine or tryptophan at its end. The chain is built from TRBV11-2 and TRBJ2-1; D tentatively fits TRBD1 or TRBD2 (5 bases each). Deletions cut 0 bases from V and 13 bases from J, with 10 bases between. The germline V gene has CDR1 SGHAT and CDR2 FQNNGV. CDR3 length: 12 residues. In DNA form, the CDR3 reads TGTGCCAGCAGCTTAGATGGGGGATCCCAGTTCCTC. It specifies CASSLDGGSQFL.

Points on this clonotype: The germline gene is not matched at one end of the junction; a read error may be the cause. The chain is built from TRBV11-2 and TRBJ2-7; D could derive from TRBD1 or TRBD2 (5 bases each). Germline V gene sequence: CDR1 SGHAT, CDR2 FQNNGV. The CDR3 runs to 15 residues. In nucleotides, the CDR3 is TGTGCAAGCAGCCCGCACGACACGACAGACTACGAGTACTACTTC. This gives the protein CASSPHDTTDYEYYF.

This clonotype has a count of ten or more. The V gene is TRBV6-5, the J gene TRBJ2-5, with D unresolved. Germline-derived CDR1 and CDR2 are MNHEY and SVGAGI. V was cut by 2 bases and J by 1 base, with 8 bases left in between. CDR3 length: 14 residues. The CDR3 DNA is TGTGCCAGCAGTTACACCGGGTCCCAAGAGACCCAGTACTTC. Protein sequence: CASSYTGSQETQYF.

Comment on this clonotype: A much larger clone differs by one base, so this may be a read error. CDR3 sequence (DNA): TGCAACGCTAAACTAGGCTCCTACGAGCAGTACTTC. Protein sequence: CNAKLGSYEQYF. The genes are TRBV29-1 and TRBJ2-7; D is possibly TRBD2 (5 bases). This CDR3 comprises 12 residues. Germline V gene data show CDR1 as SQVTM and CDR2 as ANQGSEA.

CDR3 protein: CASSLWLGEQYF. CDR3 nucleotides: TGTGCCAGCAGCCTGTGGCTGGGCGAGCAGTACTTC. The chain has TRBV5-4 and TRBJ2-7; no definite D call. The ends were cut back, 4 bases at V and 6 bases at J, with 11 bases in the middle. CDR1 is SGHNT and CDR2 is YYREEE in the germline V gene (reference sequence). This CDR3 contains 12 residues.

Note on this clonotype: Given a much more abundant clone one base away, this may be a read error. This chain uses TRBV12-3 or TRBV12-4 with TRBJ1-5; D is possibly TRBD1 (5 bases). Deletions cut 2 bases from V and 6 bases from J, with 11 bases between. The CDR3 is 14 amino acids. The CDR3 loop reads CASSLRDFIQPQHF. The CDR3 coding sequence is TGTGCCAGCAGTTTACGGGACTTCATTCAGCCCCAGCATTTT.